The sequence of this T cell receptor beta chain was determined in a study of tumor-infiltrating lymphocytes in primary liver carcinoma. From 450 to 600 ng total RNA, TCR beta cDNA was generated with a primer in the constant region. Nested multiplex PCR, run for three rounds with slightly modified ARM-PCR, yielded TCR beta libraries. The study ran its first two PCR rounds for approximately 11 cycles each, using TRBV1-TRBV30 forward primers and a C-beta reverse primer. TCRdb independently ran MiXCR on the multiplex PCR reads; one entry per CDR3 protein. The sample consists of tens of thousands of distinct CDR3 sequences, approximately 77% of them appearing once. The study co-extracted DNA and RNA from about 19-30 mg of unsorted bulk tissue. Germline V gene lookup returns CDR1 DFQATT and CDR2 SNEGSKA (reference sequence). Unmatched junction bases numbered 4, after V lost 5 bases and J lost 6 bases. The CDR3 extends over 13 amino acids.

Sequenced: liver tumor tissue from sampling region 1. The sample's subset: tumor region T1, superior pole. This rearrangement joins TRBV20-1 to TRBJ2-4; 10 bases agree with TRBD2. The TCR originated in a man aged 35 to 55 with primary liver carcinoma and hepatitis B virus infection. CDR3 in amino acids: CSAPTSGVNIQYF. For the CDR3, the DNA is TGCAGTGCTCCCACTAGCGGGGTAAACATTCAGTACTTC.